This T cell receptor (beta chain) stems from a study of T cell responses to AZD1222 COVID-19 vaccine (dated by TCRdb to the early 2020s). Some background on the complete study: TCR sequencing was performed for 233 trial participants, of whom roughly 200 were given two doses of AZD1222 and around 26 were given two doses of MenACWY control vaccine. Enrollment into the trials was organized by age into subgroups of 18-55, 56-69 and 70-plus years, and those subgroups contained approximately 150, 30 and 60 TCR-sequenced participants, respectively. On the study overall, not on this receptor specifically: Because no samples from the day 14 peak response were available, repertoires could be characterized only after the peak T cell response. Only a handful of AZD1222 recipients were SARS-CoV-2 seropositive at baseline, limiting conclusions about previously exposed vaccinees. In the small 56-69-year group, the increase in depth fell short of significance, most likely because of low power. The whole spike protein was spanned by vaccine-associated CD4 TCRs, and dominant responses were seen in regions 160-218 and 743-854. Spike-specific TCR breadth and depth rose significantly after two AZD1222 doses compared with day 0 and with MenACWY recipients. Reportedly, almost half of the unique spike-specific TCRs recognized epitopes lying outside the regions that are mutated in the B.1.351 and B.1.1.7 variants. Participants were mostly white British, with more females than males. The authors suggested clonal diversity may have been underestimated.

The sample's time point label, decoded: about 28 days (+/-7) after the second vaccine dose. AZD1222 recipients given second doses at about 4 weeks or at about 12 weeks were pooled, since spike-specific TCR depth and breadth were not found to differ between the two schedules. Vaccinee samples came from UK trials COV001 and COV002, including a single-blind randomized controlled phase 2/3 trial of AZD1222 (ChAdOx1 nCoV-19) in healthy adults. For TCRbeta chain sequencing, PBMC samples were collected from trial participants at day 0 and at day 28 after the second dose. The CDR3 regions of human TCRbeta chains were analyzed by immunosequencing. Per the authors' processing: Repertoire TCRs were checked for matches against a reference library of SARS-CoV-2-specific TCRs that had been generated using the MIRA antigen-specificity platform. Breadth was defined as the fraction of unique TCRs that were SARS-CoV-2-associated, and depth was defined as the fraction of total T cells that were SARS-CoV-2-associated. Using the MIRA data, every spike-specific TCR was mapped to the spike region that the TCR reacted to and assigned to either a CD4 or a CD8 class. Log10-transformed breadth and depth values were compared by one-way ANOVA with Sidak's multiple comparisons tests. TCRdb obtained this table from immuneACCESS and retained in-frame rearrangements with V and J assigned. These tables miss some clones; where compared with another copy, unresolved V genes account for less than half of the shortfall, and the remainder is unexplained. V, J and clone size were drawn from that table, and D and trimming were deduced from the DNA. The sample table records 65,000 to 85,000 clones; 80% of these occur just once. The ten largest clones add up to 11% to 15% of the sample.

The CDR3, from cysteine to phenylalanine, totals 14 residues. CDR3 DNA is the only sequence kept; it has 42 bases, read in frame from the first base. Here V drops 4 bases and J drops 7 bases, and the junction holds 8 bases not matched to any gene. CDR1 and CDR2 are drawn from the germline V gene: SGHRS, YFSETQ. Worth noting for this clone: The antigen it recognizes is unknown. Per-base quality was not reported, and no clone a single base away is much larger than it.

Here the sequenced sample was peripheral blood, taken 28 days after the second AZD1222 dose. The TCR was taken from an adult who received the AZD1222 COVID-19 vaccine. The chain uses TRBV5-1 and TRBJ1-2, with 9 bases in between that match TRBD1. This receptor carries the CDR3 CASSADRGKSGYTF. In nucleotide form, the sequence is TGCGCCAGCAGCGCGGACAGGGGAAAGAGTGGCTACACCTTC. This CDR3, with the reference TRBV5-1 and TRBJ1-2 proteins standing in past its ends, gives the full variable domain KAGVTQTPRYLIKTRGQQVTLSCSPISGHRSVSWYQQTPGQGLQFLFEYFSETQRNKGNFPGRFSGRQFSNSRSEMNVSTLELGDSALYLCASSADRGKSGYTFGSGTRLTVV.